This TCR beta chain was retrieved from a study of cytotoxic CD8 clonotypes in ibrutinib-treated CLL. This CDR3 contains 18 residues. Germline lookup yields CDR1 LNHDA and CDR2 SQIVND (reference sequence). The junction had 3 bases not matched to a gene; V was cut back by 3 bases and J by 0 bases. Method: immunoSEQ multiplex PCR; TCRdb's copy keeps in-frame clones and lacks some. The sample consists of approximately 92,000 clones, more than 70% of them appearing once. The receptor was derived from a human donor with chronic lymphocytic leukemia. The V and J genes are TRBV19 and TRBJ2-3; TRBD2 matches at 16 bases. The specimen comprised PBMCs, sampled after 24 months of ibrutinib treatment. The CDR3 is CASSIGTSGRGSTDTQYF. CDR3 sequence (DNA): TGTGCCAGTAGTATTGGGACTAGCGGGAGGGGGAGCACAGATACGCAGTATTTT.